These T cell receptor beta chains were read from a single sample in a study of human T cells and chemical hapten exposure. TCRdb reprocessed the RACE reads via MiXCR and lists one record per CDR3 protein. The sample includes 60,000 to 70,000 distinct CDR3 sequences, about 10% of them seen just once. Sequenced material: whole blood, taken in connection with sensitization to the hapten diphenylcyclopropenone (DPC). Receptors were obtained from a woman in her 50s with alopecia areata. Some clones in this sample may be carry-over from other donors' samples. CDR3s include the opening cysteine and the closing phenylalanine or tryptophan. Fields, in order: J gene, clone size, D gene, V gene, CDR3 DNA, CDR3 protein. The D gene is left open where the match is weak. Rows give clone size only sometimes, using once, few, many, or a class for an expanded clone.

J: TRBJ2-7; size: once; D: .; V: TRBV7-2; DNA: TGTGCCAGCAGCAAGACAGGTCACGAGCAGTACTTC; CDR3: CASSKTGHEQYF
J: TRBJ2-5; size: .; D: .; V: TRBV28; DNA: TGTGCCAGCAGTTTATTGCAGGCAGTCCAAGAGACCCAGTACTTC; CDR3: CASSLLQAVQETQYF
J: TRBJ1-1; size: few; D: .; V: TRBV6-1; DNA: TGTGCCAGCACGGAGGGGAACACTGAAGCTTTCTTT; CDR3: CASTEGNTEAFF
J: TRBJ2-7; size: many; D: .; V: TRBV29-1; DNA: TGCAGCGTTGACTATAGGAAAGAAAGCTCCTACGAGCAGTACTTC; CDR3: CSVDYRKESSYEQYF
J: TRBJ2-1; size: few; D: .; V: TRBV25-1; DNA: TGTGCCAGCAGAGGACTGGACTACAATGAGCAGTTCTTC; CDR3: CASRGLDYNEQFF
J: TRBJ1-1; size: .; D: .; V: TRBV4-3; DNA: TGCGCCAGCAGCCAAGACCGACAGAACACTGAAGCTTTCTTT; CDR3: CASSQDRQNTEAFF
J: TRBJ1-6; size: .; D: .; V: TRBV12-3/TRBV12-4; DNA: TGTGCCAGCAGCCGAGAGGGTGCGGGCAATTCACCCCTCCACTTT; CDR3: CASSREGAGNSPLHF
J: TRBJ1-1; size: many; D: .; V: TRBV6-2/TRBV6-3; DNA: TGTGCCAGCACCCAACGCTTCGCTGAAGCTTTCTTT; CDR3: CASTQRFAEAFF
J: TRBJ2-1; size: .; D: TRBD2; V: TRBV4-1; DNA: TGCGCCAGCAGCCAAGATACTAGCGGGCCTTACAATGAGCAGTTCTTC; CDR3: CASSQDTSGPYNEQFF
J: TRBJ2-3; size: many; D: .; V: TRBV6-2/TRBV6-3; DNA: TGTGCCAGCAAGGCAATGACAGATACGCAGTATTTT; CDR3: CASKAMTDTQYF
J: TRBJ1-2; size: few; D: .; V: TRBV28; DNA: TGTGCCAGCAGTCCCGAGGGAAGGGCATTGAACTATGGCTACACCTTC; CDR3: CASSPEGRALNYGYTF
J: TRBJ2-3; size: .; D: .; V: TRBV2; DNA: TGTGCCAGCAGTGTCGAGGACTTGTCCACAGATACGCAGTATTTT; CDR3: CASSVEDLSTDTQYF
J: TRBJ2-7; size: .; D: .; V: TRBV7-6; DNA: TGTGCCAGCAGCGAAACATCAACAAAGAGCAACGAGCAGTACTTC; CDR3: CASSETSTKSNEQYF
J: TRBJ2-7; size: many; D: .; V: TRBV12-3/TRBV12-4; DNA: TGTGCCAGCAGTCCCCAAAGGAAGCACGAGCAGTACTTC; CDR3: CASSPQRKHEQYF
J: TRBJ1-5; size: .; D: .; V: TRBV19; DNA: TGTGCCAGTAGTATTCCGGGGGGGGGCCAGCCCCAGCATTTT; CDR3: CASSIPGGGQPQHF
J: TRBJ2-1; size: few; D: TRBD2; V: TRBV18; DNA: TGTGCCAGCTCCGCCGTTTTGCTAGCGGGAGAAGATGAGCAGTTCTTC; CDR3: CASSAVLLAGEDEQFF
J: TRBJ2-1; size: few; D: TRBD2; V: TRBV7-3; DNA: TGTGCCAGCAGCTTAACTAGCGGGGCGTACAATGAGCAGTTCTTC; CDR3: CASSLTSGAYNEQFF
J: TRBJ2-5; size: .; D: TRBD2; V: TRBV7-2; DNA: TGTGCCAGCAGCTTAGAGGCCGGACTAGCGGGAGTAGAGACCCAGTACTTC; CDR3: CASSLEAGLAGVETQYF
J: TRBJ2-6; size: .; D: TRBD1; V: TRBV5-6; DNA: TGTGCCAGCAGCTTGGGGTCAGGGGGCCGATCTGGGGCCAACGTCCTGACTTTC; CDR3: CASSLGSGGRSGANVLTF
J: TRBJ1-5; size: few; D: .; V: TRBV9; DNA: TGTGCCAGCAGCGTAGGATGGGGAAATCAGCCCCAGCATTTT; CDR3: CASSVGWGNQPQHF
J: TRBJ2-5; size: many; D: .; V: TRBV5-1; DNA: TGCGCCAGCAGCTTGTCCCAAGAGACCCAGTACTTC; CDR3: CASSLSQETQYF
J: TRBJ2-1; size: .; D: .; V: TRBV6-5; DNA: TGTGCCAGCAGTTCAGGGCCTACCTCCTACAATGAGCAGTTCTTC; CDR3: CASSSGPTSYNEQFF
J: TRBJ2-4; size: .; D: .; V: TRBV20-1; DNA: TGCAGTGCTCCATACCAGGGACCTAAAAACATTCAGTACTTC; CDR3: CSAPYQGPKNIQYF
J: TRBJ1-5; size: .; D: TRBD1; V: TRBV28; DNA: TGTGCCAGCCTCGACAGGGTCTTCAATCAGCCCCAGCATTTT; CDR3: CASLDRVFNQPQHF
J: TRBJ1-4; size: many; D: .; V: TRBV2; DNA: TGTGCCAGCACTCCCAGACCGGGGGATGAAAAACTGTTTTTT; CDR3: CASTPRPGDEKLFF
J: TRBJ2-7; size: .; D: .; V: TRBV28; DNA: TGTGCCAGCAGTTTCGCTGGGGAGGATCCCCGGGAGCAGTACTTC; CDR3: CASSFAGEDPREQYF
J: TRBJ1-4; size: many; D: .; V: TRBV14; DNA: TGTGCCAGCAGCCTTTCCCGAGGCTCGCAACTGTTTTTT; CDR3: CASSLSRGSQLFF
J: TRBJ1-1; size: many; D: .; V: TRBV9; DNA: TGTGCCAGCAGCGTAGACCCTGATCGCAACACTGAAGCTTTCTTT; CDR3: CASSVDPDRNTEAFF
J: TRBJ2-2; size: many; D: TRBD1; V: TRBV11-2; DNA: TGTGCCAGCAGACATACAGGGGCCGGGGAGCTGTTTTTT; CDR3: CASRHTGAGELFF
J: TRBJ2-7; size: .; D: .; V: TRBV28; DNA: TGTGCCAGCAGTACCGGGACACCAACGATGTACTTC; CDR3: CASSTGTPTMYF
J: TRBJ1-1; size: many; D: .; V: TRBV6-2/TRBV6-3; DNA: TGTGCCAGCAGTTACTCACTAGGACAGAACACTGAAGCTTTCTTT; CDR3: CASSYSLGQNTEAFF
J: TRBJ2-5; size: .; D: .; V: TRBV14; DNA: TGTGCCAGCAGCCAAGATGAGGGGATTGGCGAGACCCAGTACTTC; CDR3: CASSQDEGIGETQYF
J: TRBJ2-7; size: many; D: .; V: TRBV12-3/TRBV12-4; DNA: TGTGCCAGCAGTTTAGGGGGAAGGGTGCAGTACTTC; CDR3: CASSLGGRVQYF
J: TRBJ2-3; size: many; D: TRBD2; V: TRBV7-9; DNA: TGTGCCAGCAGTCCAGGCCTAGCGGCCCGGGCAGATACGCAGTATTTT; CDR3: CASSPGLAARADTQYF
J: TRBJ1-2; size: few; D: TRBD1; V: TRBV6-5; DNA: TGTGCCAGCAGTTGGGGACAGGGGTTTCGGTATGGCTACACCTTC; CDR3: CASSWGQGFRYGYTF
J: TRBJ2-3; size: many; D: .; V: TRBV12-5; DNA: TGTGCTAGTGGTTTGGCACTAGTCACAGATACGCAGTATTTT; CDR3: CASGLALVTDTQYF
J: TRBJ1-4; size: many; D: TRBD1; V: TRBV20-1; DNA: TGCAGTGCTAGATTGTACAGGGGGCGGGATGAAAAACTGTTTTTT; CDR3: CSARLYRGRDEKLFF
J: TRBJ2-3; size: many; D: .; V: TRBV6-5; DNA: TGTGCCAGCAGTTACAGGTCCCACACAGATACGCAGTATTTT; CDR3: CASSYRSHTDTQYF
J: TRBJ2-1; size: many; D: .; V: TRBV5-6; DNA: TGTGCCAGCAGCTTGCGGGATTCCTACAATGAGCAGTTCTTC; CDR3: CASSLRDSYNEQFF
J: TRBJ2-2; size: few; D: .; V: TRBV7-9; DNA: TGTGCCAGCAGCGCCTTTGCAGCAACCGGGGAGCTGTTTTTT; CDR3: CASSAFAATGELFF
J: TRBJ1-1; size: .; D: TRBD1; V: TRBV27; DNA: TGTGCCAGCAGTTTAGCCCCACAGGGGGGGAAAACTGAAGCTTTCTTT; CDR3: CASSLAPQGGKTEAFF
J: TRBJ2-4; size: .; D: .; V: TRBV3-1; DNA: TGTGCCAGCACTAATCTCAGAGCCAAAAACATTCAGTACTTC; CDR3: CASTNLRAKNIQYF
J: TRBJ1-1; size: many; D: .; V: TRBV18; DNA: TGTGCCAGCTCACCACTCGGGGGGGCAGGTGAAGCTTTCTTT; CDR3: CASSPLGGAGEAFF
J: TRBJ1-2; size: many; D: .; V: TRBV27; DNA: TGTGCCAGCAGTTTTCTTCAGCCTTCCTATGGCTACACCTTC; CDR3: CASSFLQPSYGYTF
J: TRBJ1-5; size: many; D: TRBD1; V: TRBV20-1; DNA: TGCAGTGCTACAACAGGGGGTAAGGCCCAGCATTTT; CDR3: CSATTGGKAQHF
J: TRBJ2-7; size: .; D: .; V: TRBV27; DNA: TGTGCCAGCAGTTCGAAAGGCAGAGCCCCCTACGAGCAGTACTTC; CDR3: CASSSKGRAPYEQYF
J: TRBJ2-1; size: many; D: TRBD2; V: TRBV9; DNA: TGTGCCAGCAGCGTGGCTCCCCAGCGGGGAAACAATGAGCAGTTCTTC; CDR3: CASSVAPQRGNNEQFF
J: TRBJ2-5; size: few; D: TRBD1; V: TRBV6-6; DNA: TGTGCCAGCAGTTACACTAGCAGGGGGCGCCAAGAGACCCAGTACTTC; CDR3: CASSYTSRGRQETQYF
J: TRBJ2-5; size: many; D: .; V: TRBV7-6; DNA: TGTGCCACCGGGCAGGGCATGCTAGAGACCCAGTACTTC; CDR3: CATGQGMLETQYF
J: TRBJ2-2; size: few; D: .; V: TRBV10-3; DNA: TGTGCCATCAGTCCCCGGGTAGTGGTTGCCGGGGAGCTGTTTTTT; CDR3: CAISPRVVVAGELFF
J: TRBJ2-1; size: many; D: .; V: TRBV6-2/TRBV6-3; DNA: TGTGCCAGCAGCCGTACAGAGAGCTCCTACAATGAGCAGTTCTTC; CDR3: CASSRTESSYNEQFF